In this sample, the clone carrying this T cell receptor (beta chain) turned up many times. Its antigen is unidentified. The data were taken from a study of T-cell memory formation after mild COVID-19. Study summary: There were largely donor-specific TCR clusters.

TCRdb re-derived calls from the 5' RACE reads in MiXCR, one entry per CDR3 protein. The sample consists of some 150,000 distinct CDR3 sequences, 6% of them appearing once. Broader study findings: While clones contracting from day 15 to 85 were balanced between CD4 and CD8, later expanders leaned CD4+. Second-wave clones peaking on day 37 lacked confirmed SARS-CoV-2 specificity. Pre-infection memory showed some responding clones, and this suggested that cross-reactive memory joined.

The CDR3 sequence is 17 residues long. Germline lookup yields CDR1 MNHEY and CDR2 SVGEGT. Trimming cost V 5 bases and J 2 bases; bases outside gene matches: 13. The chain couples TRBV6-2 or TRBV6-3 to TRBJ2-3, with TRBD2 matching 7 bases. The material sequenced was PBMCs or a T cell subset sorted from them (not recorded which). This TCR was sampled from an adult woman who had mild COVID-19 (a few samples of this study predate the infection). Cell type and time point are not known. CDR3 bases: TGTGCCAGCAGTCCTAAGGTTTCGAGCGGGAACACAGATACGCAGTATTTT. This gives the protein CASSPKVSSGNTDTQYF.